This TCR beta chain was retrieved from a study of chemoradiotherapy in HPV16-positive cancers. From germline, CDR1 is SGHRS and CDR2 YFSETQ. V was trimmed by 0 bases and J by 5 bases, leaving 8 bases between them. There are 14 residues in the CDR3. Only in-frame clones appear in the TCRdb table, and some are missing; sequencing was by immunoSEQ multiplex PCR. The table lists around 62,000 clones, more than 70% of them singletons. Repertoires were sampled repeatedly during chemoradiotherapy. Source: blood, taken from a patient who underwent chemoradiotherapy. The source is a human donor with HPV-associated anogenital cancer. V is TRBV5-1 and J is TRBJ1-4, with D possibly TRBD1 on 5 matching bases. CDR3 loop: CASSLGQWNEKLFF. The CDR3 region has the DNA TGCGCCAGCAGCTTGGGACAGTGGAATGAAAAACTGTTTTTT.